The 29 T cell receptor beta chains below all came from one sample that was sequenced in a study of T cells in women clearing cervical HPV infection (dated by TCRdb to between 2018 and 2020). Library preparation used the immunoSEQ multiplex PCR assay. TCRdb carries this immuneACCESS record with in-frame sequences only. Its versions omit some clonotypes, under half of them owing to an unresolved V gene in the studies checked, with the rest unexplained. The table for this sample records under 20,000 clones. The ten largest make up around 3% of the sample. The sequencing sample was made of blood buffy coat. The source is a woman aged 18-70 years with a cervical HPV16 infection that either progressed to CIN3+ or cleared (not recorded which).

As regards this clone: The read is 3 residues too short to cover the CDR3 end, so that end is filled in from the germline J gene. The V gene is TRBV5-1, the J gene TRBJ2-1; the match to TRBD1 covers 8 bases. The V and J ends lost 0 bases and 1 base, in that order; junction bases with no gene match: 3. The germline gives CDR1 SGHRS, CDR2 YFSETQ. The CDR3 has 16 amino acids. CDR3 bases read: TGCGCCAGCAGCTTGGGACAGGGGTTGTCCTACAATGAG. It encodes CASSLGQGLSYNE. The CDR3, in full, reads CASSLGQGLSYNEQFF.

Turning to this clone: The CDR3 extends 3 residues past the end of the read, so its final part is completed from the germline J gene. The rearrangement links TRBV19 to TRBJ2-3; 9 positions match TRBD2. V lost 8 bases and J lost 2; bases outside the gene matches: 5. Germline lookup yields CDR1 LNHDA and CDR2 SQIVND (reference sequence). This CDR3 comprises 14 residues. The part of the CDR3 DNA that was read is TGTGCCAGTGGGCGGGGGGGCTTCACAGATACG. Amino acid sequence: CASGRGGFTDT. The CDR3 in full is CASGRGGFTDTQYF.

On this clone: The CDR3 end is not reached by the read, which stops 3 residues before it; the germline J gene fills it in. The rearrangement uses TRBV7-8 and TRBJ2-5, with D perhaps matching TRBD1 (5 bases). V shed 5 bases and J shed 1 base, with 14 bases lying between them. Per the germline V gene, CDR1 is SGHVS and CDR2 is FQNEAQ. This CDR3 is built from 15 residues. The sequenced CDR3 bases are TGTGCCAGCAGCCCTGACAGTTCTTTCCAAGAGACC. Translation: CASSPDSSFQET. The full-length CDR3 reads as CASSPDSSFQETQYF. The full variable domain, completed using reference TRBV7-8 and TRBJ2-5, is GAGVSQSPRYKVAKRGQDVALRCDPISGHVSLFWYQQALGQGPEFLTYFQNEAQLDKSGLPSDRFFAERPEGSVSTLKIQRTQQEDSAVYLCASSPDSSFQETQYFGPGTRLLVL.

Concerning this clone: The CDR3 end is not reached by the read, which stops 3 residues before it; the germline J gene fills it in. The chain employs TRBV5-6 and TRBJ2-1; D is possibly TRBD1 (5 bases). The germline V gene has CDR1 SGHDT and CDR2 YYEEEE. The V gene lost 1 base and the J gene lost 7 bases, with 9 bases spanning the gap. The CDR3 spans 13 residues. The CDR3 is CASSLTGWNEQFF. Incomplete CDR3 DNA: TGTGCCAGCAGCTTGACAGGTTGGAATGAG.

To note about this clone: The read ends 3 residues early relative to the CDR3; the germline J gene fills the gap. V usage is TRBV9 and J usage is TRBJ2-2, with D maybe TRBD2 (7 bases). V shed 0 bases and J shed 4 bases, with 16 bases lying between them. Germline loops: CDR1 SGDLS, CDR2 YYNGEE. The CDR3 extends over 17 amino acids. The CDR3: CASSVVGGWGGTGELFF. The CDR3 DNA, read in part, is TGTGCCAGCAGCGTAGTAGGGGGTTGGGGGGGCACCGGGGAG.

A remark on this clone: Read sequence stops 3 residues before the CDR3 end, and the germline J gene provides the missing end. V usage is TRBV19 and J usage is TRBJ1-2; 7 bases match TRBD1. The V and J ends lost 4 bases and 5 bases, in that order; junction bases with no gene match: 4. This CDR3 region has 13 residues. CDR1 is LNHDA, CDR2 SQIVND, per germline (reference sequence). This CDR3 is CASSTTRGYGYTF. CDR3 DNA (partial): TGTGCCAGTAGTACGACCAGGGGGTATGGC.

The CDR3 spells CASSLATGGTGELFF. The part of the CDR3 DNA that was read is TGTGCCAGCAGCTTGGCAACAGGGGGTACCGGGGAG. The chain joins TRBV7-6 to TRBJ2-2, with 8 nucleotides matching TRBD1. The read is 3 residues too short to cover the CDR3 end, so that end is filled in from the germline J gene. The CDR3 spans 15 residues. The ends lost 3 bases at V and 5 bases at J; junction bases unmatched: 5. Germline CDR1 reads SGHVS; CDR2 reads FNYEAQ.

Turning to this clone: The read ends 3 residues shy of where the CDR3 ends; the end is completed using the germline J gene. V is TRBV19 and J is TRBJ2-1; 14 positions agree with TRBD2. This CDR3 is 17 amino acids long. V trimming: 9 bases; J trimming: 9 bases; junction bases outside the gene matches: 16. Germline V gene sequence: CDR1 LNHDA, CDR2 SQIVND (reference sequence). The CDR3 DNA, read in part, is TGTGCCAGCACCGGACTAGCGGGGGGCGAAGAGTACTTTGAG. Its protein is CASTGLAGGEEYFE. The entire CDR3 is CASTGLAGGEEYFEQFF. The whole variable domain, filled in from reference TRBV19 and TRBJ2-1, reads DGGITQSPKYLFRKEGQNVTLSCEQNLNHDAMYWYRQDPGQGLRLIYYSQIVNDFQKGDIAEGYSVSREKKESFPLTVTSAQKNPTAFYLCASTGLAGGEEYFEQFFGPGTRLTVL.

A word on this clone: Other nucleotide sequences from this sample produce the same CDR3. The sequenced part of the CDR3 DNA is TGTGCCAGCTCCCCCACAGGGGGCTATTATGAG. Translating gives CASSPTGGYYE. The complete CDR3 protein is CASSPTGGYYEQFF. The chain combines TRBV18 with TRBJ2-1, with TRBD1 identical over 9 bases. Read coverage stops 3 residues before the CDR3 terminus; the germline J gene supplies the remainder. The CDR3 runs 14 residues. Germline CDR1 and CDR2: KGHSH and LQKENI. V gave up 6 bases and J gave up 8 bases; unmatched junction bases: 8.

CDR3 DNA, as far as it was read: TGTGCCAGCAGTTTTGCGGGGCAAGAGACC. It translates to CASSFAGQET. The entire CDR3 reads CASSFAGQETQYF. The chain carries TRBV12-3 or TRBV12-4 and TRBJ2-5, with TRBD2 as a possible D gene (6 bases). Read data end 3 residues before the CDR3 end; the end is taken from the germline J gene. This CDR3 has 13 amino acids. V lost 3 bases and J lost 2, with 7 bases in between.

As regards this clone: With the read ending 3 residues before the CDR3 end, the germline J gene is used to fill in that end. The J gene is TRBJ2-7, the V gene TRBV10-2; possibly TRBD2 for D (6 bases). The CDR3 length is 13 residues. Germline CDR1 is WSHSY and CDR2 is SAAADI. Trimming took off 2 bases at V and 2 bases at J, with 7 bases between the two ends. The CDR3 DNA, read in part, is TGCGCCAGCAGTGAGGGACTACCCTACGAG. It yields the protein CASSEGLPYE. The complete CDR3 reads CASSEGLPYEQYF.

The CDR3 is CASKEGAYTEAFF. CDR3 bases read: TGTGCCAGCAAAGAGGGGGCTTACACTGAA. The rearrangement uses TRBV6-4 and TRBJ1-1; TRBD1 matches at 7 bases. The read is 3 residues too short to cover the CDR3 end, so that end is filled in from the germline J gene. Unmatched junction bases numbered 5, after V lost 7 bases and J lost 3 bases. The CDR3 length is 13 residues. The germline V gene has CDR1 MRHNA and CDR2 SNTAGT.

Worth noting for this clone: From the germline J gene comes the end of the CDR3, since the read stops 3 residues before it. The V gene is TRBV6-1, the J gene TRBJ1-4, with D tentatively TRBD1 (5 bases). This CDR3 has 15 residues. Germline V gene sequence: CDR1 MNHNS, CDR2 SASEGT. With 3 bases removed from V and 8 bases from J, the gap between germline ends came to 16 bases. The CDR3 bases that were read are TGTGCCAGCAGTGAGCCAGGGCTGGGGAGGGAAAAA. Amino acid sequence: CASSEPGLGREK. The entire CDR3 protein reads CASSEPGLGREKLFF.

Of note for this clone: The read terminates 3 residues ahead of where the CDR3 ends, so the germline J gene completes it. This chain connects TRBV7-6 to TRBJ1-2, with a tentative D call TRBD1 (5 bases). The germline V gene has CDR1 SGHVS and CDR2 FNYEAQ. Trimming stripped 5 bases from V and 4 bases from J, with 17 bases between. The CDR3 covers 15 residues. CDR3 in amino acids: CASSPGQGNVYGYTF. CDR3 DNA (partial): TGTGCCAGCAGCCCCGGGCAGGGAAATGTCTATGGC.

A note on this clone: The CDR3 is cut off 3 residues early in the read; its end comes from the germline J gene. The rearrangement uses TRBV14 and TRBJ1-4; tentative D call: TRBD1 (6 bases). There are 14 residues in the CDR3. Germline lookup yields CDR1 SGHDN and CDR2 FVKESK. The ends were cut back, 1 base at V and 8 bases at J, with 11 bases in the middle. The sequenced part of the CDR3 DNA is TGTGCCAGCAGCCAAGTCAGGGGAGACGAAAAA. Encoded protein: CASSQVRGDEK. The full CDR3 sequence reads CASSQVRGDEKLFF. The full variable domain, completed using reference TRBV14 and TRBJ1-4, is EAGVTQFPSHSVIEKGQTVTLRCDPISGHDNLYWYRRVMGKEIKFLLHFVKESKQDESGMPNNRFLAERTGGTYSTLKVQPAELEDSGVYFCASSQVRGDEKLFFGSGTQLSVL.

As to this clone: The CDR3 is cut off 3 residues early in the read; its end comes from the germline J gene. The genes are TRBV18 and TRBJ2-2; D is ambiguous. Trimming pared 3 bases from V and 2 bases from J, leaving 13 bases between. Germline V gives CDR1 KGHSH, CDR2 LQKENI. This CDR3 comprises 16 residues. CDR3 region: CASSPNSYSNTGELFF. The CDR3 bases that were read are TGTGCCAGCTCACCGAACAGCTATTCAAACACCGGGGAG.

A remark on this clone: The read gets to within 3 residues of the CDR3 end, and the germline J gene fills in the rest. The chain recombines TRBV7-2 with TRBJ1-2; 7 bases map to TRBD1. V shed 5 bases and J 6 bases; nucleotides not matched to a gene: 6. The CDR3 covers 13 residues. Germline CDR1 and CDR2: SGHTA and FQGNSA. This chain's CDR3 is CASSKQGWDGYTF. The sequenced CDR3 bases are TGTGCCAGCAGCAAACAGGGGTGGGATGGC.

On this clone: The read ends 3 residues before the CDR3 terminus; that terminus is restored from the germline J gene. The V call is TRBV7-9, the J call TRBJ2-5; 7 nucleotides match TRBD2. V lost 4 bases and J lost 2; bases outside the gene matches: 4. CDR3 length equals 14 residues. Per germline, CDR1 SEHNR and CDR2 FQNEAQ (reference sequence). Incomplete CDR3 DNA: TGTGCCAGCAGCTCTCTAGCGGTACAAGAGACC. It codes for CASSSLAVQET. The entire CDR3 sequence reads CASSSLAVQETQYF.

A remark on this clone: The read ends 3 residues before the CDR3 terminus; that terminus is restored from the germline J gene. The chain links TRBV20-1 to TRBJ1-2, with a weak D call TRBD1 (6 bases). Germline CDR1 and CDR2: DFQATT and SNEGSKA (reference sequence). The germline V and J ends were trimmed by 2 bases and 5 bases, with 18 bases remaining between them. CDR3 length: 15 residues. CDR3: CSARTGGAVSYGYTF. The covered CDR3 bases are TGCAGTGCTAGAACTGGGGGCGCGGTCTCGTATGGC.

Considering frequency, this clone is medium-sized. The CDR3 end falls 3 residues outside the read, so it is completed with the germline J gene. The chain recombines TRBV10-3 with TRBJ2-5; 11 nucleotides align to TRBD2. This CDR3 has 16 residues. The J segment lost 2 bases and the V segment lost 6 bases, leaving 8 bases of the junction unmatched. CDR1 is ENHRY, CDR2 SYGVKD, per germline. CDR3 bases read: TGTGCCATCAGCGCGACTACTAGCGGGGGACAAGAGACC. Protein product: CAISATTSGGQET. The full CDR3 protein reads CAISATTSGGQETQYF.

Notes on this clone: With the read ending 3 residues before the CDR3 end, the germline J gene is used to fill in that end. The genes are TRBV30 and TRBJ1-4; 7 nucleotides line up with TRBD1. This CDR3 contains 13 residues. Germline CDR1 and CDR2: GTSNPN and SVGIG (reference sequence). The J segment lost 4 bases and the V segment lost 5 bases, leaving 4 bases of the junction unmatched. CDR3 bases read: TGTGCCTGGCGCCGGGACAGTAATGAAAAA. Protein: CAWRRDSNEK. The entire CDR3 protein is CAWRRDSNEKLFF.

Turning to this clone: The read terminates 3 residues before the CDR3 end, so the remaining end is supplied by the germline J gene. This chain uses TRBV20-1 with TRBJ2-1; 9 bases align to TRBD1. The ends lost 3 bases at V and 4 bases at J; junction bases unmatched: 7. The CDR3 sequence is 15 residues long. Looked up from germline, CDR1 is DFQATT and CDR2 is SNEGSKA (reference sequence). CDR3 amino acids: CSARSGTGSYNEQFF. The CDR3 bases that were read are TGCAGTGCTAGGTCCGGGACAGGGTCATACAATGAG.

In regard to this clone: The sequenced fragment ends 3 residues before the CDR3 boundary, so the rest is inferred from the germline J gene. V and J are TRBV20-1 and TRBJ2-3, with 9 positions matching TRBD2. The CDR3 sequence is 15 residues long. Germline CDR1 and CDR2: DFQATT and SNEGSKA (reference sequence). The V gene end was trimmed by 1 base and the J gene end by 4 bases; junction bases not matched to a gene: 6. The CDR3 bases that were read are TGCAGTGCTAGAGTTGCGGGGGGGCGGGCAGATACG. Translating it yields CSARVAGGRADT. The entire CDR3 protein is CSARVAGGRADTQYF.

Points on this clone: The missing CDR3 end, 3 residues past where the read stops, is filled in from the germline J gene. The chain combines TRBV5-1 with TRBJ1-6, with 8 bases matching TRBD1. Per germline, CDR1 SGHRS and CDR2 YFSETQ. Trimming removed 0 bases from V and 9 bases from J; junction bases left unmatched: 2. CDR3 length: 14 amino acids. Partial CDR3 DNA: TGCGCCAGCAGCTTGGGACAGGGGCTTTCACCC. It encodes CASSLGQGLSP. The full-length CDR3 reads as CASSLGQGLSPLHF.

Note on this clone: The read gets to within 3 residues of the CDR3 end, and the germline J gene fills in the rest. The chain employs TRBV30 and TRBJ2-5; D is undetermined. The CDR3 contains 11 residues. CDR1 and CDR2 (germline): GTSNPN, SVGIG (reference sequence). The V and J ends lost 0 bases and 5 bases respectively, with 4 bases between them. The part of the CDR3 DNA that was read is TGTGCCTGGAGTGTCATGGAGACC. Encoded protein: CAWSVMET. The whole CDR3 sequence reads CAWSVMETQYF.

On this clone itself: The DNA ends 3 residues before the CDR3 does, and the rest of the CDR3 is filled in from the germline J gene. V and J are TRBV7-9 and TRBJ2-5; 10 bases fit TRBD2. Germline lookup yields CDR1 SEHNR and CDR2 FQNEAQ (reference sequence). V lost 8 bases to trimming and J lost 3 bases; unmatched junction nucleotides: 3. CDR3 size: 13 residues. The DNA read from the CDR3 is TGTGCCAGCGTTCTAGCGGGGGAAGAGACC. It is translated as CASVLAGEET. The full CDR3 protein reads CASVLAGEETQYF. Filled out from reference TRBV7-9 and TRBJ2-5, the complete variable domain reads DTGVSQNPRHKITKRGQNVTFRCDPISEHNRLYWYRQTLGQGPEFLTYFQNEAQLEKSRLLSDRFSAERPKGSFSTLEIQRTEQGDSAMYLCASVLAGEETQYFGPGTRLLVL.

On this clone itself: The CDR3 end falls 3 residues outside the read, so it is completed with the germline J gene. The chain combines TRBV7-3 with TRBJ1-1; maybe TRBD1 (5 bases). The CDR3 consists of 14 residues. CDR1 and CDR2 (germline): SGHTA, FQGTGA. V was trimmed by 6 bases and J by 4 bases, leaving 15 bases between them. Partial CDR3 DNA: TGTGCCAGCAGACAAAATAACCAGGGCACTGAA. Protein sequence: CASRQNNQGTE. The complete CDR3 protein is CASRQNNQGTEAFF.

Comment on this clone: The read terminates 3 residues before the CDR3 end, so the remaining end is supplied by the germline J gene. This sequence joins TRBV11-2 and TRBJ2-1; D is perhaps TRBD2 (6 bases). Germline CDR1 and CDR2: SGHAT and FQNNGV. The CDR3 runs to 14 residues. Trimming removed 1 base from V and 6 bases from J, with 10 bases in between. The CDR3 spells CASSLAGRSNEQFF. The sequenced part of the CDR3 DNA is TGTGCCAGCAGCTTAGCGGGGAGGTCCAATGAG.

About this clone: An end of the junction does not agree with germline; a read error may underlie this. CDR3 DNA, as far as it was read: TGCGCCAGCAGCCCCGGGGACAGGGAGGCTGAA. Residues: CASSPGDREAE. The entire CDR3 reads CASSPGDREAEAFF. This rearrangement joins TRBV4-2 to TRBJ1-1, with 9 positions matching TRBD1. The read stops 3 residues short of the end of the CDR3; the missing end is completed from the germline J gene. CDR1 LGHNA and CDR2 YNFKEQ come from the germline V gene. The CDR3 covers 14 residues.